These T cell receptor beta chains were read from a single sample in a study of blood T cells in healthy people across ages. TCRdb independently ran MiXCR on the 5' RACE reads; one entry per CDR3 protein. The table shows 600,000 to 800,000 distinct CDR3 sequences, with more than 20% occurring only once. Sequenced sample: blood. These receptors were taken from a man between 65 and 85 years old in good health. The CDR3 runs from the conserved cysteine through the conserved F or W.

TRBV18	TRBJ2-5	CASSPGLAAETQYF
TRBV10-3	TRBJ2-7	CAIREGVGSYEQYF
TRBV20-1	TRBJ2-7	CSASQGIETNEQYF
TRBV3-1	TRBJ2-7	CASSQASTSGQYEQYF
TRBV5-1	TRBJ2-2	CASSLKGGSTGELFF
TRBV7-9	TRBJ2-2	CASKGTYTGELFF
TRBV20-1	.	CSARGWFPPDEQFF
TRBV24-1	TRBJ2-1	CATRDRDSSYNEQFF
TRBV25-1	TRBJ2-3	CASSERLAVTDTQYF
TRBV20-1	TRBJ1-1	CSASTGGDTEAFF
TRBV20-1	.	CSARSATSSYEQYF
TRBV7-2	TRBJ1-1	CASSLLGARNTEAFF
TRBV5-1	.	CASSSSAGGGGEQFF
TRBV4-1	TRBJ1-2	CASSQDQDRGRGGYGYTF
TRBV6-2/TRBV6-3	TRBJ2-1	CASSHPRAEQFF
TRBV28	TRBJ2-3	CASRAGLILLGNTDTQYF
TRBV11-2	TRBJ1-1	CASSLRTELEAFF
TRBV7-2	TRBJ2-3	CASSLVGTADMQYF
TRBV12-3/TRBV12-4	TRBJ2-7	CASTKVGTGVYEQYF
TRBV3-1	TRBJ2-4	CASSREATSKNIQYF
TRBV5-1	TRBJ2-5	CASSFGTSGQETQYF
TRBV6-6	TRBJ2-1	CASTLQTGVFSNEQFF
TRBV5-5	TRBJ2-1	CASSWGLAGINEQFF
TRBV7-2	TRBJ2-5	CASSLSAIQETQYF